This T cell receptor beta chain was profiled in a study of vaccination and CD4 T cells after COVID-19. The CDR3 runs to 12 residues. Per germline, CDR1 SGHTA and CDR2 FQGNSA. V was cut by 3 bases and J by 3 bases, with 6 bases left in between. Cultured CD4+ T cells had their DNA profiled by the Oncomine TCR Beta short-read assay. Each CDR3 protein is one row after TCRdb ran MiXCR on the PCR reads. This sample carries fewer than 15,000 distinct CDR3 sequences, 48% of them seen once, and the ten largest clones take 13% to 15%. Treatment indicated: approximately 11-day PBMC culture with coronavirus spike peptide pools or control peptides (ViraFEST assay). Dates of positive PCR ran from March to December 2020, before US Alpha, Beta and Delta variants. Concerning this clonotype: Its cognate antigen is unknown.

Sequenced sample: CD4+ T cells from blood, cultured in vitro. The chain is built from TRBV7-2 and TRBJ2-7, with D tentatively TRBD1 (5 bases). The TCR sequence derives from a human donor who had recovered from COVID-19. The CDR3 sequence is CASSFQGYEQYF. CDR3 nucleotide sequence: TGTGCCAGCAGCTTTCAGGGCTACGAGCAGTACTTC. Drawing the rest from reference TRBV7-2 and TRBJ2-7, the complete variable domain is GAGVSQSPSNKVTEKGKDVELRCDPISGHTALYWYRQSLGQGLEFLIYFQGNSAPDKSGLPSDRFSAERTGGSVSTLTIQRTQQEDSAVYLCASSFQGYEQYFGPGTRLTVT.